This record concerns one T cell receptor (beta chain) sequence. Antigen specificity is unknown. The sample is drawn from a study of blood T cells in healthy people across ages. A second PCR of roughly 7 to 11 cycles used a sample-barcoded 5' primer and a J-beta primer mix. MiXCR, run by TCRdb on the 5' RACE reads, gives a single entry per CDR3 protein. This sample yields under 2 million distinct CDR3 sequences, of which roughly 30% are seen a single time; 11% belongs to the top ten. Study-wide findings and caveats: Fewer expanded clones and more diversity marked long-lived versus aged donors.

This CDR3 spans 14 amino acids. Germline trimming cut 4 bases from V and 0 bases from J; bases unmatched to any gene: 5. Per germline, CDR1 DFQATT and CDR2 SNEGSKA (reference sequence). The TCR comes from a woman aged 25 to 39 in good health. The source material was blood. The chain couples TRBV20-1 to TRBJ2-7; 8 bases match TRBD2. In nucleotides, the CDR3 is TGCAGTGCTAAGAGCGGGAGAGTCTCCTACGAGCAGTACTTC. Protein sequence: CSAKSGRVSYEQYF.